In its sample, the clone carrying this TCR beta chain was seen a few times. The antigen remains undetermined. Documented time point: 4-8 weeks after completion of therapy. The data belong to a study of T cell therapy after organ transplantation. The V and J ends lost 6 bases and 3 bases respectively, with 18 bases between them. The length of the CDR3 is 15 residues. The germline gives CDR1 LNHDA, CDR2 SQIVND (reference sequence). The data were produced by immunoSEQ multiplex PCR, yet TCRdb's version contains in-frame clones alone and is incomplete. The profile shows over a thousand clones, about 72% of them singletons.

The source of this sequence is a human patient who had received a solid organ transplant and had CMV disease. T cells may partly derive from the graft donor. Source: CD8+ T cells from blood, taken after autologous CMV-specific T cell therapy. The gene calls are TRBV19 and TRBJ2-7; a weak D match, TRBD1 (6 bases). The CDR3 loop reads CASSRGQGYFYEQYF. DNA of the CDR3: TGTGCCAGTAGCCGGGGACAAGGCTACTTCTACGAGCAGTACTTC.